This paragraph reports one T cell receptor (beta chain). The sequence runs out 3 residues before the end of the CDR3; the remainder is reconstructed from the germline J gene. Measured with immunoSEQ multiplex PCR; TCRdb has only the in-frame clones, and not every one. Recorded for this sample: roughly 28,000 clones. V dropped 6 bases and J dropped 8; count of bases not matched to a gene: 5. The CDR3 covers 13 residues. The germline gives CDR1 DFQATT, CDR2 SNEGSKA (reference sequence). This entry belongs to a study of T cells in women clearing cervical HPV infection. The wider study: Case blood drawn at lesion detection; control blood after infection cleared.

The chain employs TRBV20-1 and TRBJ2-1; TRBD2 matches at 12 bases. The sample was blood buffy coat. The source is a woman aged 18-70 years with a cervical HPV16 infection that either progressed to CIN3+ or cleared (not recorded which). CDR3 bases read: TGCAGTGCCGTGACTAGCGGGAGCCATGAG. It translates to CSAVTSGSHE. From start to end, the CDR3 is CSAVTSGSHEQFF.